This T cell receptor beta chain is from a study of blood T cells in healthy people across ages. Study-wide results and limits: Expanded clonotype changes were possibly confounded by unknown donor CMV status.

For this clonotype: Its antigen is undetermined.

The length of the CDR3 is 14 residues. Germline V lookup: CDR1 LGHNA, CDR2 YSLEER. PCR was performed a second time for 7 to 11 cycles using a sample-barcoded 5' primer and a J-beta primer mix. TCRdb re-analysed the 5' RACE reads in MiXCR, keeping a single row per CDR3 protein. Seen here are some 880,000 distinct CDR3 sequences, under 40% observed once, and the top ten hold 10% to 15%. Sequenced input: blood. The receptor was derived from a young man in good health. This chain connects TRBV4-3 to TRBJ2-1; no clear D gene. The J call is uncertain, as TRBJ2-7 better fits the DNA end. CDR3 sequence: CASSSLSSYNEQYF. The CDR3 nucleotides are TGCGCCAGCAGTAGTTTAAGCTCCTACAATGAGCAGTACTTC.